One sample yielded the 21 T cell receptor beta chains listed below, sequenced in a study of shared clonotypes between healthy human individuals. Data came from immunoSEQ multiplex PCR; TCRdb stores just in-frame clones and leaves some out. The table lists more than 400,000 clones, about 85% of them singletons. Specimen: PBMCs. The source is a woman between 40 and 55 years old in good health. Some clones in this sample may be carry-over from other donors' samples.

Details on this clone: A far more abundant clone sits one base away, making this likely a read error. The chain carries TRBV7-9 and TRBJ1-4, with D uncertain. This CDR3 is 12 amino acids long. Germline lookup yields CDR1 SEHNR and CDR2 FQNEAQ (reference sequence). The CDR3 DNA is TGTGCCAGCATGGACGGCAATGAAAGACTGTTTTTT. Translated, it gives CASMDGNERLFF.

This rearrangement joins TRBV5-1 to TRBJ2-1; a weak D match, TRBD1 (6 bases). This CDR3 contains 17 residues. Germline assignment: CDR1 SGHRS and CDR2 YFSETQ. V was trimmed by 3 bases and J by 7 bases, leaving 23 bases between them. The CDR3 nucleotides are TGCGCCAGCAGCTATGCCTCCGGGACAAGTGGGGGTAATGAGCAGTTCTTC. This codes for CASSYASGTSGGNEQFF.

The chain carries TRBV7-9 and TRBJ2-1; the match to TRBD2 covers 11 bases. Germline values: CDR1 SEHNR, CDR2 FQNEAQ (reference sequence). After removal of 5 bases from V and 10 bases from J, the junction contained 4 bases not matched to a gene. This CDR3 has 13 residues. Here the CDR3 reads CASSGLAGSEQFF. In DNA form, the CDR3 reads TGTGCCAGCAGCGGACTAGCGGGCTCAGAGCAGTTCTTC.

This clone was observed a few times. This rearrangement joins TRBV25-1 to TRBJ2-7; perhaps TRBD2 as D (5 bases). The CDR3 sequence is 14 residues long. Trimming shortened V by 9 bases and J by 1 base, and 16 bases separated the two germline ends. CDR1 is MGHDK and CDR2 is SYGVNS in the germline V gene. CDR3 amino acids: CASEETGGSYEQYF. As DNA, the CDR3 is TGTGCCAGTGAAGAGACCGGAGGTTCCTACGAGCAGTACTTC.

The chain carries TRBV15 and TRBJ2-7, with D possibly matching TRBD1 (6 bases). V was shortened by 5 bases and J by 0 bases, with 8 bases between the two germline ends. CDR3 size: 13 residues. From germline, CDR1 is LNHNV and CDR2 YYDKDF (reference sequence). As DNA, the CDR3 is TGTGCCACCAGCCTGGACAGCTCCTACGAGCAGTACTTC. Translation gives CATSLDSSYEQYF.

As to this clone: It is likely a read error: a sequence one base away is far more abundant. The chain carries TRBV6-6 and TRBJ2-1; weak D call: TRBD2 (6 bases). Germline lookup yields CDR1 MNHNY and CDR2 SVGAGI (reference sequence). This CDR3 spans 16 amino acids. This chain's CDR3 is CTSSYVSSDSYNEQFF. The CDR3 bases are TGTACCAGCAGTTACGTCTCTAGCGACTCCTACAATGAGCAGTTCTTC.

The CDR3 nucleotides read TGTGCCTGGAGTTTGCTAGCGGTTCCCGATACGCAGTATTTT. Encoded protein: CAWSLLAVPDTQYF. The rearrangement links TRBV30 to TRBJ2-3; 7 positions match TRBD2. CDR1 is GTSNPN and CDR2 is SVGIG in the germline V gene (reference sequence). J lost 6 bases, V lost 2 bases, and 8 bases had no gene match. The length of the CDR3 is 14 residues.

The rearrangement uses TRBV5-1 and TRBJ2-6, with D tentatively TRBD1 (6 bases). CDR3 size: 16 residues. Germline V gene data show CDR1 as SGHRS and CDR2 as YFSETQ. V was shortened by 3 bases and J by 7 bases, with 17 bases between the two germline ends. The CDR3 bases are TGCGCCAGCAGCTGGGGGACATCCACATCAGCCAACGTCCTGACTTTC. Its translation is CASSWGTSTSANVLTF. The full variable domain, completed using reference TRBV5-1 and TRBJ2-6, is KAGVTQTPRYLIKTRGQQVTLSCSPISGHRSVSWYQQTPGQGLQFLFEYFSETQRNKGNFPGRFSGRQFSNSRSEMNVSTLELGDSALYLCASSWGTSTSANVLTFGAGSRLTVL.

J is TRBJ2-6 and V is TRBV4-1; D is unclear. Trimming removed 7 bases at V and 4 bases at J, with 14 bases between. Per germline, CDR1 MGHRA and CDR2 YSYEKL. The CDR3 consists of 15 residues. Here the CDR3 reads CASTLTDTGANVLTF. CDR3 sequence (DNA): TGCGCCAGCACCCTGACTGACACGGGGGCCAACGTCCTGACTTTC.

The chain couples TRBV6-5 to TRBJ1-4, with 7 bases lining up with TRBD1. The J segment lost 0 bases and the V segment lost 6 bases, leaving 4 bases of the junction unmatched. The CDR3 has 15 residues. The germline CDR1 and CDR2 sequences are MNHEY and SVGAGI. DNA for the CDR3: TGTGCCAGCAGACTAGACAGGGCAACTAATGAAAAACTGTTTTTT. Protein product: CASRLDRATNEKLFF.

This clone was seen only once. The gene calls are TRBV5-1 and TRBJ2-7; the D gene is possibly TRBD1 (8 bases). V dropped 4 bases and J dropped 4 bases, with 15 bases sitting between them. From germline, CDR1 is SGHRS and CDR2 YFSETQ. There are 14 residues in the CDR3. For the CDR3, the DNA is TGCGCCAGCAGCAGGACAGGGAGGGGATACGAGCAGTACTTC. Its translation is CASSRTGRGYEQYF.

The CDR3 sequence: CASRGGGRSNQPQHF. The DNA of the CDR3 is TGTGCCAGCAGGGGGGGAGGGCGGAGCAATCAGCCCCAGCATTTT. The chain combines TRBV28 with TRBJ1-5; a weak D match, TRBD1 (5 bases). The germline V gene encodes CDR1 MDHEN and CDR2 SYDVKM. This CDR3 is 15 amino acids long. V lost 6 bases and J lost 1, with 13 bases in between.

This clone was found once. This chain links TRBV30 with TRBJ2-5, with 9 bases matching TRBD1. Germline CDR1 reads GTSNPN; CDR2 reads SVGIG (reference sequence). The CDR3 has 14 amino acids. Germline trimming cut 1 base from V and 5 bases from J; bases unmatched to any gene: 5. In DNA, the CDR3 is TGTGCCTGGAGTGCGACAGGGGGTGGGGAGACCCAGTACTTC. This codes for CAWSATGGGETQYF. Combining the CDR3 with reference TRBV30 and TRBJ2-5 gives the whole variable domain SQTIHQWPATLVQPVGSPLSLECTVEGTSNPNLYWYRQAAGRGLQLLFYSVGIGQISSEVPQNLSASRPQDRQFILSSKKLLLSDSGFYLCAWSATGGGETQYFGPGTRLLVL.

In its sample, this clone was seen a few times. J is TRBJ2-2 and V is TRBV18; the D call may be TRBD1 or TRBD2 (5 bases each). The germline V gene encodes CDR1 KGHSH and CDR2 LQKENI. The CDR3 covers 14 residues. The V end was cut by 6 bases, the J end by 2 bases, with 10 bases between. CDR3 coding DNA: TGTGCCAGCTCTCGGGGCCTTAACACCGGGGAGCTGTTTTTT. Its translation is CASSRGLNTGELFF. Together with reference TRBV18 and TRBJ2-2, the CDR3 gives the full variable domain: NAGVMQNPRHLVRRRGQEARLRCSPMKGHSHVYWYRQLPEEGLKFMVYLQKENIIDESGMPKERFSAEFPKEGPSILRIQQVVRGDSAAYFCASSRGLNTGELFFGEGSRLTVL.

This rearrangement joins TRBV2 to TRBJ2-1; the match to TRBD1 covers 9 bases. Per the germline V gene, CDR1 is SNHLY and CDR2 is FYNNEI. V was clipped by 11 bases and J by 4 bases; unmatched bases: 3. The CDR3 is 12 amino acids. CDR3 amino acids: CADGTGYNEQFF. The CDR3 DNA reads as TGTGCCGACGGGACAGGGTACAATGAGCAGTTCTTC.

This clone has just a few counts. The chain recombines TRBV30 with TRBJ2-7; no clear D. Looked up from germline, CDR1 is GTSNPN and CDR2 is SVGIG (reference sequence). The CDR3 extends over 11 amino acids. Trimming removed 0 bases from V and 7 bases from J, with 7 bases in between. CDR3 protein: CAWSVRVEQYF. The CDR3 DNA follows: TGTGCCTGGAGTGTACGAGTTGAGCAGTACTTC.

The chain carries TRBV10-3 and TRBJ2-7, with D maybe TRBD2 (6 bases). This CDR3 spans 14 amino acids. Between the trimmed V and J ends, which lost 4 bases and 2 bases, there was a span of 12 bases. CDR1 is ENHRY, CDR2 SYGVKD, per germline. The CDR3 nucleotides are TGTGCCATCAGTGGGCCTAGCGAGACCTACGAGCAGTACTTC. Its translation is CAISGPSETYEQYF.

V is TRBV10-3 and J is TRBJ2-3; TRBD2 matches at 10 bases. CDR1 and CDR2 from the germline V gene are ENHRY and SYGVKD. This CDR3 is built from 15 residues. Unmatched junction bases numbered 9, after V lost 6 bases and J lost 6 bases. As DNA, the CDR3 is TGTGCCATCAGGGAATCTAGCGGGAGAGGTGATACGCAGTATTTT. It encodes CAIRESSGRGDTQYF.

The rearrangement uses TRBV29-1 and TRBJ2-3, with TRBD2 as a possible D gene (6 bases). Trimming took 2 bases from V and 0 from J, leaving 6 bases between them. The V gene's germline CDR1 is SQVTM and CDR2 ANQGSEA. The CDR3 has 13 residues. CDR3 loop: CSVELASTDTQYF. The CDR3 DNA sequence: TGCAGCGTTGAACTAGCGAGCACAGATACGCAGTATTTT.

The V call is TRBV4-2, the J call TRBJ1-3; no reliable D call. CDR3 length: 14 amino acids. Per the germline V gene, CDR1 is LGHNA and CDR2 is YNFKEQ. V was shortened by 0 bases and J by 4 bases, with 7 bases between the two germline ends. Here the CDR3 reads CASSQDNEGNTIYF. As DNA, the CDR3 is TGTGCCAGCAGCCAAGATAACGAGGGAAACACCATATATTTT.

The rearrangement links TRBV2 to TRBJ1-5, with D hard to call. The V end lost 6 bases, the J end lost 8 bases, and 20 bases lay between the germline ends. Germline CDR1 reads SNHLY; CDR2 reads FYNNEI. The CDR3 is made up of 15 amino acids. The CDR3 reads CASSDQLRAWKPQHF. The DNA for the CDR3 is TGTGCCAGCAGCGACCAACTAAGGGCGTGGAAGCCCCAGCATTTT. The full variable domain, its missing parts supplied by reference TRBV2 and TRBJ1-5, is EPEVTQTPSHQVTQMGQEVILRCVPISNHLYFYWYRQILGQKVEFLVSFYNNEISEKSEIFDDQFSVERPDGSNFTLKIRSTKLEDSAMYFCASSDQLRAWKPQHFGDGTRLSIL.